This T cell receptor (beta chain) was sequenced for a study of CD8 T cells in ankylosing spondylitis. This clonotype has more than one count but fewer than ten. Its antigen is as yet unknown. One entry per CDR3 protein results from TCRdb running MiXCR on the 5' RACE reads. This table has fewer than 550,000 distinct CDR3 sequences, about 5.7% appearing once. Study observations and caveats: Reportedly, disease-linked clones are significantly enriched in ankylosing spondylitis patients' matched synovial fluid. Seemingly characteristic of ankylosing spondylitis blood was a TCR beta motif consisting of 7 or 8 highly homologous variants.

The sequenced sample was blood, either unsorted or a sorted T cell fraction (not recorded which). The sequence derives from a male donor with ankylosing spondylitis.

Here the CDR3 reads CASSQGTGRDEQYF. The CDR3 bases are TGTGCCAGCAGCCAAGGGACAGGGCGGGACGAGCAGTACTTC. V and J are TRBV3-1 and TRBJ2-7, with 8 bases identical to TRBD1. The CDR3 has 14 residues. Germline V gene lookup returns CDR1 LGHDT and CDR2 YNNKEL (reference sequence). Losses at the gene ends were 1 base for V and 5 bases for J; bases not matched to a gene: 4.